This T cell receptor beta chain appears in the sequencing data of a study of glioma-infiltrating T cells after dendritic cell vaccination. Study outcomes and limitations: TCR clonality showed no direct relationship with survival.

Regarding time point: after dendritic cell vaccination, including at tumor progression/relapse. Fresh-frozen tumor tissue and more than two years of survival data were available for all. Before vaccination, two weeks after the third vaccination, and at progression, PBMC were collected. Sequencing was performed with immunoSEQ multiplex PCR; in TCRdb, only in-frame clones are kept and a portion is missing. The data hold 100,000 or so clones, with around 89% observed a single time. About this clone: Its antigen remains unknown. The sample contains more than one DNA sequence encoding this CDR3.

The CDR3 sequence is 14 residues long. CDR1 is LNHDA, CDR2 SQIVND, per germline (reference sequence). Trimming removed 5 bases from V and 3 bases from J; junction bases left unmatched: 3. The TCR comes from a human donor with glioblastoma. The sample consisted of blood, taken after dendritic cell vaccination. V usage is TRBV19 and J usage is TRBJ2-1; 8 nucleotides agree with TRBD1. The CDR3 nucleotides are TGTGCCAGTAGTGCAGGGGGCGACTACAATGAGCAGTTCTTC. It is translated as CASSAGGDYNEQFF.